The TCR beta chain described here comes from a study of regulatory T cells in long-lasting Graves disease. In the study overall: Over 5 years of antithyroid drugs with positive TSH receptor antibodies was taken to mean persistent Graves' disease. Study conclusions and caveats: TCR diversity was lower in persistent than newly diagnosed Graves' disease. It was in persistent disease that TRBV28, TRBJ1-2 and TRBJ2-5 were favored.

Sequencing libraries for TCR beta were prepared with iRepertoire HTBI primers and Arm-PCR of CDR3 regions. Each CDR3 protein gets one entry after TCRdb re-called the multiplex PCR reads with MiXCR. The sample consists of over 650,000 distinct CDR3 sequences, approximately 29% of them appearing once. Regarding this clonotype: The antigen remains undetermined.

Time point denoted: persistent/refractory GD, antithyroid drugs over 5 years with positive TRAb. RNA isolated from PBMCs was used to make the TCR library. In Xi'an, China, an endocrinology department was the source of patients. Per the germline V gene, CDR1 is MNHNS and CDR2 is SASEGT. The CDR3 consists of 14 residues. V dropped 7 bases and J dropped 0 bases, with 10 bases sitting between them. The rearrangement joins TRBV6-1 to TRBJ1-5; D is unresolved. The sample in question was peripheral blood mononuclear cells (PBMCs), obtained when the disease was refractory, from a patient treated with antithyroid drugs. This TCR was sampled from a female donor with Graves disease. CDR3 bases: TGTGCCAGCAAATCCACCTATAGCAATCAGCCCCAGCATTTT. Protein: CASKSTYSNQPQHF.